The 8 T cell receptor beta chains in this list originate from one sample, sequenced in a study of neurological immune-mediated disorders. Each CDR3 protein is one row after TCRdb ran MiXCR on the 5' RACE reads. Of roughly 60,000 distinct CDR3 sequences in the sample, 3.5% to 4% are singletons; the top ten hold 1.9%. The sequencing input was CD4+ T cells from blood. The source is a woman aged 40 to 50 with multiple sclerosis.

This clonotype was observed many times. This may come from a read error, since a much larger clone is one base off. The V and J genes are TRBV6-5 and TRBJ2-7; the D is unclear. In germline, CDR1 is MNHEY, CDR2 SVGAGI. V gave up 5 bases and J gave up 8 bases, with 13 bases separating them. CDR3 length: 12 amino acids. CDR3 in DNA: TGTGCCAGCAGTACTACAGCGTCCAAGCAGTACTTC. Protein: CASSTTASKQYF.

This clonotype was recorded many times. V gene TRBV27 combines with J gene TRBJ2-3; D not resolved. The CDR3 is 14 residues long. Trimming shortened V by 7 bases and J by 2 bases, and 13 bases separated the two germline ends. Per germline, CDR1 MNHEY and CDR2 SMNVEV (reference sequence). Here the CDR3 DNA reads TGTGCCAGCACCCCCGACCTCGCCACAGATACGCAGTATTTT. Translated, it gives CASTPDLATDTQYF.

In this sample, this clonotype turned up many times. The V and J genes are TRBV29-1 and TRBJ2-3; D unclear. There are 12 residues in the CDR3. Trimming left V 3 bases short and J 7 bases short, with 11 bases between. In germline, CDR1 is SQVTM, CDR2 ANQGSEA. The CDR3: CSVDPVSNTQYF. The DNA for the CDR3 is TGCAGCGTTGACCCCGTGTCAAATACGCAGTATTTT.

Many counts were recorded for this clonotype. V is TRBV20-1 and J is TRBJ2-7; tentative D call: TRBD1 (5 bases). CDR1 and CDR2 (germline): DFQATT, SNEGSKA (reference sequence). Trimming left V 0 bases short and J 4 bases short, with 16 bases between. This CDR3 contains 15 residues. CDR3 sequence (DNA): TGCAGTGCTAGAGATCAGGGAACCCTAAAGTACGAGCAGTACTTC. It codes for CSARDQGTLKYEQYF.

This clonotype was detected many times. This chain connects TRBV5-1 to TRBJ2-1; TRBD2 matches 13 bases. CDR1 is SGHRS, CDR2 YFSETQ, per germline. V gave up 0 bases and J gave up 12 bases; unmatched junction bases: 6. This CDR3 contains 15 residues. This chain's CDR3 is CASSLELAGGRGQFF. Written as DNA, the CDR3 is TGCGCCAGCAGCTTGGAACTAGCGGGGGGGCGGGGGCAGTTCTTC.

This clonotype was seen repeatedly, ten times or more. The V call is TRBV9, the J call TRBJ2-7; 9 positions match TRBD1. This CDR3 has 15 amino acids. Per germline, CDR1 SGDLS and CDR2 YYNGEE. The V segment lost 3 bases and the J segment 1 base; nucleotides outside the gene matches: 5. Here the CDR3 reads CASSEGQGWSYEQYF. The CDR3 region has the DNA TGTGCCAGCAGCGAGGGACAGGGCTGGTCCTACGAGCAGTACTTC.

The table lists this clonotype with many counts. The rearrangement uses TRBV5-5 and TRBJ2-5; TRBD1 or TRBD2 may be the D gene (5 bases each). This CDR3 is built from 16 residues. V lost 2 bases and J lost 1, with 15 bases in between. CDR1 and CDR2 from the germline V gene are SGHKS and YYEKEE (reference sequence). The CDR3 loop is CASSFHRDRLQETQYF. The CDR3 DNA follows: TGTGCCAGCAGCTTCCATAGGGACCGACTCCAAGAGACCCAGTACTTC.

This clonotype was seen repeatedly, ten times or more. The CDR3 region is CAIGGGQTNNEQFF. CDR3 bases: TGTGCCATCGGGGGGGGACAGACAAACAATGAGCAGTTCTTC. The chain joins TRBV10-3 to TRBJ2-1; either TRBD1 or TRBD2 may supply D (7 bases each). This CDR3 region has 14 residues. The V gene's germline CDR1 is ENHRY and CDR2 SYGVKD. V was shortened by 8 bases and J by 5 bases, with 16 bases between the two germline ends.